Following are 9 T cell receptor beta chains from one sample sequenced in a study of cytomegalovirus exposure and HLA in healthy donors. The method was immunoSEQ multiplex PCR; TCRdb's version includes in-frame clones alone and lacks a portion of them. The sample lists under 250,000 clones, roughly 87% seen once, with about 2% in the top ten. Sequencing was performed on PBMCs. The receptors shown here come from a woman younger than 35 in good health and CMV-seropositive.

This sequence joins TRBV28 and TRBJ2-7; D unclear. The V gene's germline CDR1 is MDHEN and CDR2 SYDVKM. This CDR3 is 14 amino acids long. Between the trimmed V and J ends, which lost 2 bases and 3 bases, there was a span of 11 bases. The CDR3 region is CASSLKSLFYEQYF. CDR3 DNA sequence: TGTGCCAGCAGTTTAAAGAGCCTTTTCTACGAGCAGTACTTC. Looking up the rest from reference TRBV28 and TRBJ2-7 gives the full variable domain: DVKVTQSSRYLVKRTGEKVFLECVQDMDHENMFWYRQDPGLGLRLIYFSYDVKMKEKGDIPEGYSVSREKKERFSLILESASTNQTSMYLCASSLKSLFYEQYFGPGTRLTVT.

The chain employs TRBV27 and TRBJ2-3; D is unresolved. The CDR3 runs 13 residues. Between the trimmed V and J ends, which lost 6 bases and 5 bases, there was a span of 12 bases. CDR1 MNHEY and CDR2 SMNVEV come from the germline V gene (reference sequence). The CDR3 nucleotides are TGTGCCAGCAGCCACGACCAGCGAGATACGCAGTATTTT. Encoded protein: CASSHDQRDTQYF.

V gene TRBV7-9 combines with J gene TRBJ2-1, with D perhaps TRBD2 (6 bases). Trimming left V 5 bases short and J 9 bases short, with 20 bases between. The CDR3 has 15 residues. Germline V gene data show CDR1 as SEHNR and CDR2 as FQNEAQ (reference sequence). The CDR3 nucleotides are TGTGCCAGCAGCCTGAAATGGGACTCAGCCGGTGAGCAGTTCTTC. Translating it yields CASSLKWDSAGEQFF.

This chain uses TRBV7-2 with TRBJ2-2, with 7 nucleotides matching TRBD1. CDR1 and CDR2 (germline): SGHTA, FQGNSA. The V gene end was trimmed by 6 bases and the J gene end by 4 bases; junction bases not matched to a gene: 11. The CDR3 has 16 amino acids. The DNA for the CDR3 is TGTGCCAGCAGTCGGCCCAGGGGGAGACGCACCGGGGAGCTGTTTTTT. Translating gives CASSRPRGRRTGELFF.

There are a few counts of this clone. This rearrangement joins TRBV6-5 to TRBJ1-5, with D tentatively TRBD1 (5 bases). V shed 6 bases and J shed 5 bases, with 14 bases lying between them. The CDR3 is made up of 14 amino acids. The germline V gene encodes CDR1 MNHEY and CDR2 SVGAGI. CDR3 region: CASSPSRVDQPQHF. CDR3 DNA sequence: TGTGCCAGCAGCCCCAGCAGGGTTGATCAGCCCCAGCATTTT.

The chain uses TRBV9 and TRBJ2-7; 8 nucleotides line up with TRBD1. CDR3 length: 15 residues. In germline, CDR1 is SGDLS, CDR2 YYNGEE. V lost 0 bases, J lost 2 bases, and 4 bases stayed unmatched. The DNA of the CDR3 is TGTGCCAGCAGCGTAGCTACACAGGGGGCCTACGAGCAGTACTTC. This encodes CASSVATQGAYEQYF.

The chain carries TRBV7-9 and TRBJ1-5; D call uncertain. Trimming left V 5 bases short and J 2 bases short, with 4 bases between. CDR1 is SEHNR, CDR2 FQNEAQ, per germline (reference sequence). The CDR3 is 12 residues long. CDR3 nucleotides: TGTGCCAGCAGCGAGGGCAATCAGCCCCAGCATTTT. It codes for CASSEGNQPQHF.

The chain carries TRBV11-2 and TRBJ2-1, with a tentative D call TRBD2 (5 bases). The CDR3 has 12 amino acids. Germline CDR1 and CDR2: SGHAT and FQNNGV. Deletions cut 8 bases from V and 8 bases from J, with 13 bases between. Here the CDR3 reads CASGFRGDEQFF. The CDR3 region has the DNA TGTGCCAGCGGTTTTCGGGGAGATGAGCAGTTCTTC.

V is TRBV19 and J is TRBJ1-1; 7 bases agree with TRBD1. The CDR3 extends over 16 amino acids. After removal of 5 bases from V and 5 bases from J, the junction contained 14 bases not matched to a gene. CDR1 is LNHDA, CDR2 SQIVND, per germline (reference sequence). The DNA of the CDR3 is TGTGCCAGTAGTCACCCTTTAGGGGGCGGGTTTACTGAAGCTTTCTTT. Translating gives CASSHPLGGGFTEAFF.